This TCR beta chain was recovered during a study of blood T cells in healthy people across ages. Sample-barcoded 5' priming and a J-beta primer mix drove a second PCR of roughly 7 to 11 cycles. Paired-end reads containing CDR3 totaled no fewer than 2.5 million for each sample. TCRdb reprocessed the 5' RACE reads with MiXCR, giving one entry per CDR3 protein. The table has around 1,100,000 distinct CDR3 sequences, around two fifths seen once. The length of the CDR3 is 17 residues. Germline CDR1 reads SGHTA; CDR2 reads FQGNSA. The ends were cut back, 2 bases at V and 2 bases at J, with 18 bases in the middle.

The chain joins TRBV7-2 to TRBJ2-5; D possibly corresponds to TRBD2 (6 bases). The source of this sequence is a man between 18 and 29 years old in good health. Material for sequencing was blood. The CDR3 loop reads CASSLYRGSVLQETQYF. The CDR3 region has the DNA TGTGCCAGCAGCTTATATCGGGGGTCAGTATTACAAGAGACCCAGTACTTC. Together with reference TRBV7-2 and TRBJ2-5, the CDR3 gives the full variable domain: GAGVSQSPSNKVTEKGKDVELRCDPISGHTALYWYRQSLGQGLEFLIYFQGNSAPDKSGLPSDRFSAERTGGSVSTLTIQRTQQEDSAVYLCASSLYRGSVLQETQYFGPGTRLLVL.